This passage covers 29 T cell receptor beta chains from one sample sequenced in a study of T cells expressing NK-cell markers. TCRdb derives one entry per CDR3 protein from the 5' RACE reads, leaving out DNA. The sample shows about 460,000 distinct CDR3 sequences, and 1.4% sits with its ten largest clones. Material for sequencing was blood T cells: a sorted CD56 or NKG2C T cell subset, CD4+ or CD8+ T cells, or bulk PBMC T cells (not recorded which). These receptors were collected from a woman aged 50 to 60 in good health.

V and J are TRBV10-3 and TRBJ1-3; the TCRdb D gene call, TRBD1, has no DNA to confirm it. Germline-derived CDR1 and CDR2 are ENHRY and SYGVKD. The CDR3 has 16 amino acids. CDR3 protein: CATRPGGQGTGNTIYF.

The rearrangement links TRBV12-3 or TRBV12-4 to TRBJ2-7. The CDR3 loop spans 14 amino acids. The CDR3 is CASSWWKFSYEQYF.

This chain joins TRBV25-1 and TRBJ2-5; TCRdb's D call, TRBD2, is unchecked because there is no DNA. The CDR3 length is 15 residues. Germline CDR1 is MGHDK and CDR2 is SYGVNS. The CDR3 protein is CASSVAGDLQETQYF.

V gene TRBV12-3 or TRBV12-4 combines with J gene TRBJ2-4; TCRdb calls TRBD1, which cannot be checked without DNA. The CDR3 has 14 residues. CDR3 amino acids: CASGVSPLKNIQYF.

CDR3 amino acids: CSATPLAGSYNEQFF. The genes are TRBV20-1 and TRBJ2-1; TCRdb names TRBD2, which stays unverified in the absence of DNA. The germline CDR1 and CDR2 sequences are DFQATT and SNEGSKA (reference sequence). The CDR3 length is 15 residues.

V and J are TRBV4-1 and TRBJ1-2; with no DNA, the TCRdb D assignment of TRBD1 cannot be verified. The CDR3 length is 14 residues. Germline V lookup: CDR1 MGHRA, CDR2 YSYEKL. CDR3 region: CASSPTGATYGYTF.

This chain uses TRBV5-1 with TRBJ2-1; the TCRdb call, TRBD2, lacks DNA for checking. Germline V gives CDR1 SGHRS, CDR2 YFSETQ. This CDR3 spans 12 amino acids. The CDR3 reads CASSEAGGEQFF.

The chain is built from TRBV7-2 and TRBJ2-3; TCRdb's D call, TRBD2, is unchecked because there is no DNA. Germline CDR1 is SGHTA and CDR2 is FQGNSA. This CDR3 comprises 15 residues. CDR3 amino acids: CASSLTGTSGRTQYF.

The V gene is TRBV7-2, the J gene TRBJ2-2; TCRdb indicates TRBD1, and absent DNA this call remains unverified. The CDR3 length is 17 residues. The V gene's germline CDR1 is SGHTA and CDR2 FQGNSA. CDR3 region: CASSPQAGQGWTGELFF.

The rearrangement links TRBV12-3 or TRBV12-4 to TRBJ2-2; TCRdb lists TRBD1, though no DNA is available to test this call. The CDR3 sequence is 15 residues long. The CDR3 loop reads CASSTGQGTTGELFF.

The J gene is TRBJ2-1, the V gene TRBV2; the TCRdb D gene call, TRBD1, has no DNA to confirm it. From germline, CDR1 is SNHLY and CDR2 FYNNEI. The CDR3 length is 15 residues. CDR3 sequence reads: CASKPNRGDYNEQFF. The complete variable domain, with remaining parts taken from reference TRBV2 and TRBJ2-1, reads EPEVTQTPSHQVTQMGQEVILRCVPISNHLYFYWYRQILGQKVEFLVSFYNNEISEKSEIFDDQFSVERPDGSNFTLKIRSTKLEDSAMYFCASKPNRGDYNEQFFGPGTRLTVL.

The chain is built from TRBV6-5 and TRBJ1-1. The CDR3 consists of 16 residues. CDR1 is MNHEY, CDR2 SVGAGI, per germline. This chain's CDR3 is CASSYSTVGRRPAAFF.

The rearrangement joins TRBV15 to TRBJ1-1. Looked up from germline, CDR1 is LNHNV and CDR2 is YYDKDF (reference sequence). CDR3 length: 15 residues. The CDR3 here is CATSPSPFTNTEAFF.

The chain has TRBV27 and TRBJ2-1; absent DNA, TCRdb's TRBD2 call cannot be checked. The germline V gene has CDR1 MNHEY and CDR2 SMNVEV (reference sequence). The CDR3 consists of 15 residues. CDR3 in amino acids: CASSLRVAGDNEQFF.

The rearrangement uses TRBV12-3 or TRBV12-4 and TRBJ1-6; absent DNA, TCRdb's TRBD1 call cannot be checked. This CDR3 contains 14 residues. The CDR3 reads CASSFRGKESPLHF.

The CDR3 protein is CASSRTGAISGANVLTF. The chain has TRBV11-2 and TRBJ2-6; TCRdb lists TRBD1, though no DNA is available to test this call. Germline V gene lookup returns CDR1 SGHAT and CDR2 FQNNGV. The CDR3 is made up of 17 amino acids.

The V call is TRBV3-1, the J call TRBJ2-2; the TRBD1 assignment by TCRdb is unverifiable without DNA. The CDR3 totals 11 residues. From germline, CDR1 is LGHDT and CDR2 YNNKEL (reference sequence). CDR3 in amino acids: CASAGGGELFF. The variable domain in full, completed from reference TRBV3-1 and TRBJ2-2, reads DTAVSQTPKYLVTQMGNDKSIKCEQNLGHDTMYWYKQDSKKFLKIMFSYNNKELIINETVPNRFSPKSPDKAHLNLHINSLELGDSAVYFCASAGGGELFFGEGSRLTVL.

This chain connects TRBV6-5 to TRBJ2-4; as DNA is missing, the TRBD1 call by TCRdb cannot be tested. The germline CDR1 and CDR2 sequences are MNHEY and SVGAGI. The CDR3 covers 16 residues. CDR3 in amino acids: CASSSGTPTTKNIQYF.

The chain links TRBV14 to TRBJ2-2; TCRdb selects TRBD2, and the lack of DNA leaves this call unchecked. The germline CDR1 and CDR2 sequences are SGHDN and FVKESK. The length of the CDR3 is 15 residues. The CDR3 spells CASSQDYRLTGELFF.

The chain has TRBV12-3 or TRBV12-4 and TRBJ1-2; the D call from TCRdb, TRBD1, cannot be confirmed without DNA. The CDR3 length is 14 residues. The CDR3 loop is CASSLPGRDYGYTF.

This chain links TRBV6-1 with TRBJ1-3; TCRdb calls TRBD1, which cannot be checked without DNA. The CDR3 is made up of 14 amino acids. CDR1 and CDR2 from the germline V gene are MNHNS and SASEGT. The CDR3 spells CASSVEGQGNTIYF.

The chain is built from TRBV4-1 and TRBJ1-2; TCRdb's D call, TRBD1, is unchecked because there is no DNA. CDR3 length: 15 residues. Germline V lookup: CDR1 MGHRA, CDR2 YSYEKL. CDR3 sequence: CASSQDSQGSYGYTF.

This chain uses TRBV3-1 with TRBJ1-5; TCRdb names TRBD1, which stays unverified in the absence of DNA. The CDR3 loop spans 14 amino acids. The germline gives CDR1 LGHDT, CDR2 YNNKEL (reference sequence). CDR3 residues: CASSQADRDQPQHF.

The chain links TRBV12-3 or TRBV12-4 to TRBJ2-5. CDR3 size: 12 residues. The CDR3 sequence is CASSLGPWNQYF.

This sequence joins TRBV20-1 and TRBJ2-3; TCRdb's assignment of TRBD1 cannot be checked, as there is no DNA. Germline V lookup: CDR1 DFQATT, CDR2 SNEGSKA (reference sequence). This CDR3 has 15 residues. CDR3 in amino acids: CSAIPLLFFTDTQYF.

The gene calls are TRBV7-8 and TRBJ2-7. This CDR3 has 15 amino acids. Germline V gives CDR1 SGHVS, CDR2 FQNEAQ. The chain's CDR3 is CASSFAQGAPYEQYF.

The J gene is TRBJ1-1, the V gene TRBV20-1; TCRdb proposes TRBD1, but this gene call is untestable without DNA. The CDR3 has 14 residues. Germline CDR1 is DFQATT and CDR2 is SNEGSKA (reference sequence). The CDR3 here is CRAEGGGADTEAFF.

The chain links TRBV5-5 to TRBJ2-3. This CDR3 spans 14 amino acids. Germline lookup yields CDR1 SGHKS and CDR2 YYEKEE (reference sequence). CDR3: CASRGGFHADTQYF.

V gene TRBV20-1 combines with J gene TRBJ2-3; TCRdb selects TRBD2, and the lack of DNA leaves this call unchecked. The CDR3 is 13 residues long. Per the germline V gene, CDR1 is DFQATT and CDR2 is SNEGSKA (reference sequence). CDR3: CSARPRYTDTQYF.